These 4 T cell receptor beta chains originate from one sample sequenced in a study of T cells in Graves' hyperthyroidism and ophthalmopathy. TCR beta CDR3 regions were amplified from RNA transcripts. Primed by the HTBI set, a first-round RT-PCR was run on the TCR CDR3. TCRdb called the multiplex PCR reads again in MiXCR, with one record for every CDR3 protein. The sample has some 490,000 distinct CDR3 sequences, roughly a sixth seen once. Material: blood. The receptors come from a woman in her thirties with Graves' ophthalmopathy.

In its sample, this clonotype was seen a few times. The chain is built from TRBV2 and TRBJ2-4; 9 nucleotides line up with TRBD2. CDR1 is SNHLY, CDR2 FYNNEI, per germline. The CDR3 spans 15 residues. J was trimmed by 0 bases and V by 8 bases; bases with no gene match: 5. CDR3 loop: CASGGGLAAKNIQYF. CDR3 sequence (DNA): TGTGCCAGCGGGGGGGGACTAGCAGCCAAAAACATTCAGTACTTC.

Many counts were recorded for this clonotype. The J gene is TRBJ2-5, the V gene TRBV12-3 or TRBV12-4, with 8 bases lining up with TRBD2. The CDR3 has 16 amino acids. J was trimmed by 5 bases and V by 3 bases; bases with no gene match: 11. The CDR3 here is CASSFRTGTRGETQYF. The CDR3 DNA is TGTGCCAGCAGTTTTCGAACCGGGACTAGGGGGGAGACCCAGTACTTC.

The CDR3 DNA sequence: TGTGCCAGCACGGGGGAGGGCCTATCAGATACGCAGTATTTT. It is translated as CASTGEGLSDTQYF. The chain combines TRBV6-1 with TRBJ2-3; 7 bases fit TRBD2. The junction had 8 bases not matched to a gene; V was cut back by 7 bases and J by 4 bases. CDR1 is MNHNS and CDR2 is SASEGT in the germline V gene. The CDR3 covers 14 residues.

The chain has TRBV12-5 and TRBJ2-6; possible D gene TRBD1, 6 bases. V lost 6 bases and J 3 bases, leaving 12 bases between the germline ends. This CDR3 contains 15 residues. Germline-derived CDR1 and CDR2 are LGHNT and FRNRAP. The DNA for the CDR3 is TGTGCTAGTGGCAGGGGCGTCGGTGGGGCCAACGTCCTGACTTTC. It encodes CASGRGVGGANVLTF.